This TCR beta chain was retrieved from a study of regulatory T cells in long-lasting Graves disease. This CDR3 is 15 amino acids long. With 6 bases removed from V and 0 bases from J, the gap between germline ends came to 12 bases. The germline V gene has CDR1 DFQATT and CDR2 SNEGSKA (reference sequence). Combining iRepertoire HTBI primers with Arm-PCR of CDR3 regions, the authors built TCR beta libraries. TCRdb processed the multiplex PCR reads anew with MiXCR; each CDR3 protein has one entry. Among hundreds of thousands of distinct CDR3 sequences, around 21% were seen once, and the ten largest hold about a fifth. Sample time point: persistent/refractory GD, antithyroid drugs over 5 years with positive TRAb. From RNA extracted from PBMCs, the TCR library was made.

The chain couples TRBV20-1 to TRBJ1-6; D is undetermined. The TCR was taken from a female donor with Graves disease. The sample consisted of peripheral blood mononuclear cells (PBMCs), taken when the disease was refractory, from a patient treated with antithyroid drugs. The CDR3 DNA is TGCAGTGCGGAAGGGCCAGACTCCTATAATTCACCCCTCCACTTT. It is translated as CSAEGPDSYNSPLHF.